Each of the 24 T cell receptor beta chains below was sequenced from the same sample in a study of T cells in localized non-small cell lung cancer. This table comes from immunoSEQ multiplex PCR, and its TCRdb copy is limited to in-frame clones, with some not included. The repertoire holds about 17,000 clones, with around 83% as singletons. This material consisted of peripheral blood, taken before any cancer treatment. Every receptor here comes from a male donor older than 55 with stage III lung adenocarcinoma.

Only one count was recorded for this clone. The V call is TRBV7-2, the J call TRBJ1-1; 8 bases are a match to TRBD1. Germline CDR1 reads SGHTA; CDR2 reads FQGNSA. The CDR3 runs to 14 residues. V trimming: 5 bases; J trimming: 4 bases; junction bases outside the gene matches: 6. CDR3 sequence reads: CASSEQGVSTEAFF. The CDR3 bases are TGTGCCAGCAGCGAACAGGGGGTGAGCACTGAAGCTTTCTTT.

By sample share, this clone is medium-sized. The chain joins TRBV6-5 to TRBJ2-3, with 9 nucleotides matching TRBD2. The V gene end was trimmed by 2 bases and the J gene end by 4 bases; junction bases not matched to a gene: 4. Germline loops: CDR1 MNHEY, CDR2 SVGAGI. This CDR3 spans 15 amino acids. This chain's CDR3 is CASSYVAGGPDTQYF. In DNA, the CDR3 is TGTGCCAGCAGTTACGTTGCGGGGGGGCCAGATACGCAGTATTTT.

The rearrangement joins TRBV4-1 to TRBJ1-5; D is uncertain. Germline-derived CDR1 and CDR2 are MGHRA and YSYEKL. This CDR3 has 15 amino acids. V was pared by 1 base and J by 11 bases, with 18 bases between. The CDR3 DNA reads as TGCGCCAGCAGCCAAGGAGGAGGGTCAAGGTGGGCCCAGCATTTT. Translated, it gives CASSQGGGSRWAQHF.

Comment on this clone: At one of its ends the junction is not consistent with the germline gene, which may arise from a read error. The chain recombines TRBV7-7 with TRBJ2-5; the D gene could be TRBD1 or TRBD2 (5 bases each). Germline lookup yields CDR1 SSHAT and CDR2 FNYEAQ (reference sequence). The CDR3 extends over 14 amino acids. CDR3 sequence: CASSLAGTGETQYF. CDR3 nucleotides: TGTGCTAGCAGCTTAGCCGGGACGGGGGAGACCCAGTACTTC.

The rearrangement links TRBV29-1 to TRBJ1-2, with D perhaps TRBD1 (6 bases). Between the trimmed V and J ends, which lost 3 bases and 4 bases, there was a span of 12 bases. There are 13 residues in the CDR3. Germline lookup yields CDR1 SQVTM and CDR2 ANQGSEA. The CDR3 DNA sequence: TGCAGCGTTGAGGTGGGGGGGGCCTATGGCTACACCTTC. Its protein product is CSVEVGGAYGYTF. Filled out from reference TRBV29-1 and TRBJ1-2, the complete variable domain reads SAVISQKPSRDICQRGTSLTIQCQVDSQVTMMFWYRQQPGQSLTLIATANQGSEATYESGFVIDKFPISRPNLTFSTLTVSNMSPEDSSIYLCSVEVGGAYGYTFGSGTRLTVV.

The gene calls are TRBV7-9 and TRBJ1-2; D ambiguous. The germline V gene encodes CDR1 SEHNR and CDR2 FQNEAQ (reference sequence). Trimming left V 2 bases short and J 8 bases short, with 18 bases between. The CDR3 length is 15 residues. CDR3 DNA: TGTGCCAGCAGCTTATCTCTTGGTGAATTCGTCGGCTACACCTTC. Its protein product is CASSLSLGEFVGYTF.

The chain joins TRBV20-1 to TRBJ2-3; D not resolved. Germline-derived CDR1 and CDR2 are DFQATT and SNEGSKA (reference sequence). V lost 3 bases and J 5 bases, leaving 3 bases between the germline ends. The CDR3 length is 10 residues. For the CDR3, the DNA is TGCAGTGCTAGTGTAGATACGCAGTATTTT. Amino acids: CSASVDTQYF.

The chain couples TRBV5-2 to TRBJ1-2. TRBV5-2 constitutes a pseudogene. The CDR3 contains 16 residues. CDR3 DNA: TGTGCCAGCAAAGAAATGCGAGTACGAAAGACCTATGGCTACACCTTC. Amino acid sequence: CASKEMRVRKTYGYTF.

The J gene is TRBJ2-2, the V gene TRBV7-2; 7 bases are a match to TRBD1. Germline assignment: CDR1 SGHTA and CDR2 FQGNSA. Losses at the gene ends were 6 bases for V and 2 bases for J; bases not matched to a gene: 9. This CDR3 has 16 amino acids. This chain's CDR3 is CASSQRQGVNTGELFF. CDR3 bases: TGTGCCAGCAGTCAAAGACAGGGAGTAAACACCGGGGAGCTGTTTTTT.

This clone is termed medium-sized (0.01 to 0.1%). The chain is built from TRBV30 and TRBJ1-1; D gene ambiguous. V was pared by 4 bases and J by 4 bases, with 16 bases between. The CDR3 covers 14 residues. Looked up from germline, CDR1 is GTSNPN and CDR2 is SVGIG (reference sequence). CDR3 nucleotide sequence: TGTGCCTGGACCTCCTTGATACCGTCCACTGAAGCTTTCTTT. Translating it yields CAWTSLIPSTEAFF.

The chain carries TRBV4-2 and TRBJ2-7; 7 bases map to TRBD1. Unmatched junction bases numbered 8, after V lost 1 base and J lost 5 bases. This CDR3 has 15 amino acids. Germline CDR1 and CDR2: LGHNA and YNFKEQ. The CDR3 reads CASSQVTGQTNEQYF. The CDR3, as DNA: TGTGCCAGCAGCCAAGTAACGGGACAGACAAACGAGCAGTACTTC.

This clone has just one count. The chain couples TRBV2 to TRBJ2-5, with TRBD2 matching 8 bases. The CDR3 runs to 15 residues. Per germline, CDR1 SNHLY and CDR2 FYNNEI. J lost 5 bases, V lost 0 bases, and 5 bases had no gene match. The CDR3 spells CASSEALSGGETQYF. DNA for the CDR3: TGTGCCAGCAGTGAAGCGCTCTCGGGGGGGGAGACCCAGTACTTC. Using reference TRBV2 and TRBJ2-5 for the parts outside the CDR3, the full variable domain is EPEVTQTPSHQVTQMGQEVILRCVPISNHLYFYWYRQILGQKVEFLVSFYNNEISEKSEIFDDQFSVERPDGSNFTLKIRSTKLEDSAMYFCASSEALSGGETQYFGPGTRLLVL.

V and J are TRBV7-8 and TRBJ1-6; maybe TRBD1 (6 bases). Trimming removed 5 bases at V and 4 bases at J, with 15 bases between. Germline V gene lookup returns CDR1 SGHVS and CDR2 FQNEAQ. The CDR3 covers 16 residues. CDR3 DNA: TGTGCCAGCAGCCTATCCACCGGACAGTATAATTCACCCCTCCACTTT. Translation gives CASSLSTGQYNSPLHF.

The chain uses TRBV2 and TRBJ2-3; D not certain. Germline loops: CDR1 SNHLY, CDR2 FYNNEI. The V end lost 7 bases, the J end lost 7 bases, and 12 bases lay between the germline ends. The CDR3 covers 12 residues. Here the CDR3 DNA reads TGTGCCAGCAAAGCAGGTCTCTATACGCAGTATTTT. Translation: CASKAGLYTQYF.

About this clone: At one of its ends the junction is not consistent with the germline gene, which may arise from a read error. The rearrangement joins TRBV7-7 to TRBJ2-5; D is possibly TRBD1 (5 bases). This CDR3 is built from 13 residues. CDR1 is SSHAT and CDR2 is FNYEAQ in the germline V gene (reference sequence). The CDR3 loop is CASSRASGETQYF. The CDR3 DNA is TGTGCTAGCAGCAGGGCCTCAGGGGAGACCCAGTACTTC.

The V and J genes are TRBV7-8 and TRBJ2-3, with D tentatively TRBD2 (6 bases). This CDR3 is 16 amino acids long. Between the trimmed V and J ends, which lost 4 bases and 0 bases, there was a span of 14 bases. CDR1 is SGHVS, CDR2 FQNEAQ, per germline. CDR3 loop: CASSSGTFSSTDTQYF. The CDR3 bases are TGTGCCAGCAGCTCCGGGACTTTCTCTAGCACAGATACGCAGTATTTT.

This chain links TRBV9 with TRBJ2-2, with D unresolved. From germline, CDR1 is SGDLS and CDR2 YYNGEE. Trimming removed 0 bases at V and 2 bases at J, with 8 bases between. The CDR3 spans 15 residues. This chain's CDR3 is CASSVGSQNTGELFF. CDR3 DNA sequence: TGTGCCAGCAGCGTAGGCAGCCAAAACACCGGGGAGCTGTTTTTT.

V gene TRBV5-1 combines with J gene TRBJ1-5, with D possibly being TRBD1 (5 bases). Looked up from germline, CDR1 is SGHRS and CDR2 is YFSETQ. The germline V and J ends were trimmed by 0 bases and 0 bases, with 7 bases remaining between them. This CDR3 has 15 residues. The CDR3: CASSLEGYSNQPQHF. DNA of the CDR3: TGCGCCAGCAGCTTGGAGGGGTATAGCAATCAGCCCCAGCATTTT.

The chain couples TRBV9 to TRBJ2-7; 7 bases align to TRBD1. The junction had 8 bases not matched to a gene; V was cut back by 3 bases and J by 2 bases. From germline, CDR1 is SGDLS and CDR2 YYNGEE. This CDR3 spans 15 amino acids. This chain's CDR3 is CASSATGQLAYEQYF. Written as DNA, the CDR3 is TGTGCCAGCAGCGCCACGGGACAGCTTGCCTACGAGCAGTACTTC.

This sequence joins TRBV27 and TRBJ1-2; 8 bases are shared with TRBD1. V gave up 5 bases and J gave up 5 bases; unmatched junction bases: 4. The germline CDR1 and CDR2 sequences are MNHEY and SMNVEV (reference sequence). The CDR3 is 13 residues long. CDR3 sequence (DNA): TGTGCCAGCAGTGTACAGGGGGGATATGGCTACACCTTC. Amino acids: CASSVQGGYGYTF.

The chain uses TRBV6-5 and TRBJ1-1; D call uncertain. V was pared by 6 bases and J by 10 bases, with 15 bases between. Per the germline V gene, CDR1 is MNHEY and CDR2 is SVGAGI. The CDR3 sequence is 12 residues long. The CDR3 spells CASRDDGGRAFF. In DNA, the CDR3 is TGTGCCAGCAGAGACGACGGAGGAAGAGCTTTCTTT.

The gene calls are TRBV6-1 and TRBJ1-1; a weak D match, TRBD1 (6 bases). This CDR3 is 13 amino acids long. CDR1 is MNHNS and CDR2 is SASEGT in the germline V gene. V shed 6 bases and J shed 0 bases, with 8 bases lying between them. CDR3 sequence: CASRGGMNTEAFF. The CDR3 nucleotides read TGTGCCAGCAGAGGGGGGATGAACACTGAAGCTTTCTTT.

This clone was counted once. The chain links TRBV6-5 to TRBJ1-2; 7 bases match TRBD1. The germline V gene encodes CDR1 MNHEY and CDR2 SVGAGI. The CDR3 contains 14 residues. With V trimmed by 0 bases and J by 6 bases, 4 bases remained unmatched. The CDR3, as DNA: TGTGCCAGCAGTTACTCAGGACAGGTTGATGGCTACACCTTC. Residues: CASSYSGQVDGYTF.

This chain links TRBV7-2 with TRBJ1-6; no reliable D call. V lost 8 bases and J 8 bases, leaving 10 bases between the germline ends. CDR1 and CDR2 (germline): SGHTA, FQGNSA. CDR3 length equals 12 residues. The CDR3 loop is CASSTSHSPLHF. The DNA for the CDR3 is TGTGCCAGCTCTACTTCGCATTCACCCCTCCACTTT.